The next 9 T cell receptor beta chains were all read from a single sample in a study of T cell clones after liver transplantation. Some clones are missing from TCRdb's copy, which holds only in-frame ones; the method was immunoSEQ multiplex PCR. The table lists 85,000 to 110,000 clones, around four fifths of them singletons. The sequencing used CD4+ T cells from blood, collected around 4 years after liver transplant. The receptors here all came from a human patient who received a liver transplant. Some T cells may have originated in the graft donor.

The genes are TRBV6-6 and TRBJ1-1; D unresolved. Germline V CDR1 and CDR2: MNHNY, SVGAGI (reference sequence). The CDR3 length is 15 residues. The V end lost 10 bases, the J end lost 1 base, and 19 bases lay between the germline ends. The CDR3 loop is CATRLGGNRNTEAFF. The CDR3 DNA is TGTGCCACTCGACTGGGAGGTAATAGGAACACTGAAGCTTTCTTT.

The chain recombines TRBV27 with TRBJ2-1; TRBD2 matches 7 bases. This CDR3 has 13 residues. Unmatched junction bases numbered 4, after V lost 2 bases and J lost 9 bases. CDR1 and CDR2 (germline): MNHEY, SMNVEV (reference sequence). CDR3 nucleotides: TGTGCCAGCAGTTTACTAGCGGAGGGTGAGCAGTTCTTC. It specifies CASSLLAEGEQFF.

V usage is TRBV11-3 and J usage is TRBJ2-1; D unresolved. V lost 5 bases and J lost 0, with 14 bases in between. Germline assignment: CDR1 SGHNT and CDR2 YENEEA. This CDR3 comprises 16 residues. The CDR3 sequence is CASSPRPISSYNEQFF. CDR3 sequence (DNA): TGTGCCAGCAGCCCCCGGCCTATTAGCTCCTACAATGAGCAGTTCTTC.

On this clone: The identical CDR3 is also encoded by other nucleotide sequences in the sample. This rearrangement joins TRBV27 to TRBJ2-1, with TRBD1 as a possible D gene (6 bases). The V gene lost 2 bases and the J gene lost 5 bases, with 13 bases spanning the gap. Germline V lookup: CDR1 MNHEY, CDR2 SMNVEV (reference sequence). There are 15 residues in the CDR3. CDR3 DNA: TGTGCCAGCAGTTTACGTCAGGGGTCCCACAATGAGCAGTTCTTC. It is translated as CASSLRQGSHNEQFF.

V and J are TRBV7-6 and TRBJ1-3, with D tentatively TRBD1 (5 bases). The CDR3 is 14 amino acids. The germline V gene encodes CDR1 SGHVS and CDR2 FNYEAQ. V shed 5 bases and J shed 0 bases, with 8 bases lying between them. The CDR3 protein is CASSPGGSGNTIYF. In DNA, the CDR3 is TGTGCCAGCAGCCCCGGGGGCTCTGGAAACACCATATATTTT.

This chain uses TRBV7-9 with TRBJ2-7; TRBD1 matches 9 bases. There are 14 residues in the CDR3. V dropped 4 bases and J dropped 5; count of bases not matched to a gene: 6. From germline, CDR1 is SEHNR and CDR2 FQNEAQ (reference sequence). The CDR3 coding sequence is TGTGCCAGCAGCTACCGGACAGGGGACCACGAGCAGTACTTC. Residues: CASSYRTGDHEQYF.

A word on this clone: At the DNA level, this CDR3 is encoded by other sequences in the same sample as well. The CDR3: CASSLQGYTEAFF. As DNA, the CDR3 is TGTGCCAGCAGCTTGCAGGGCTACACTGAAGCTTTCTTT. The chain carries TRBV11-2 and TRBJ1-1; D is possibly TRBD1 (5 bases). CDR3 size: 13 residues. Trimming stripped 3 bases from V and 3 bases from J, with 8 bases between. The germline CDR1 and CDR2 sequences are SGHAT and FQNNGV.

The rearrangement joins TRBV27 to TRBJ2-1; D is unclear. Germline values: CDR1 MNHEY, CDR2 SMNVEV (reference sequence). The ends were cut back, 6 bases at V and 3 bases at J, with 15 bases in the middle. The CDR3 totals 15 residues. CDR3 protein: CASRAYGLFYNEQFF. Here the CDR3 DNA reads TGTGCCAGCAGGGCGTACGGGTTATTCTACAATGAGCAGTTCTTC.

In DNA form, the CDR3 reads TGTGCCAGCAGGTCACAGGGGGCGTTAGAAACTGAAGCTTTCTTT. Protein sequence: CASRSQGALETEAFF. The chain combines TRBV7-2 with TRBJ1-1, with 9 bases that match TRBD1. The ends lost 6 bases at V and 5 bases at J; junction bases unmatched: 10. The CDR3 length is 15 residues. The germline gives CDR1 SGHTA, CDR2 FQGNSA.